Reported below is one T cell receptor (beta chain). V gave up 4 bases and J gave up 0 bases, with 9 bases separating them. Germline V gene lookup returns CDR1 KGHSH and CDR2 LQKENI. The CDR3 loop spans 15 amino acids. The data derive from a study of blood T cell repertoires in COVID-19. Generated by immunoSEQ multiplex PCR, the TCRdb table keeps only in-frame clones and is missing some. The table includes under 130,000 clones, roughly nine tenths detected once. The source material was peripheral blood. The rearrangement uses TRBV18 and TRBJ2-2; D remains ambiguous. The receptor comes from a man aged 50 or older in a cohort sampled during active COVID-19. CDR3 nucleotide sequence: TGTGCCAGCTCACGACAATTGCCGAACACCGGGGAGCTGTTTTTT. It yields the protein CASSRQLPNTGELFF.